The entry below gives a single T cell receptor beta chain sequence along with its context. The CDR3 contains 13 residues. Trimming took off 3 bases at V and 5 bases at J, with 10 bases between the two ends. The germline V gene encodes CDR1 MNHEY and CDR2 SMNVEV (reference sequence). The record originates from a study of immune characterization of retroperitoneal liposarcoma. TCRdb reprocessed the PCR reads with MiXCR, giving one entry per CDR3 protein. Of around 11,000 distinct CDR3 sequences in the sample, 27% were seen once. This TCR came from a male donor with retroperitoneal liposarcoma. Sequencing was performed on tumor tissue. The chain recombines TRBV27 with TRBJ2-5; no reliable D call. CDR3 sequence (DNA): TGTGCCAGCAGTTTTTTAGGTACGGAGACCCAGTACTTC. It is translated as CASSFLGTETQYF.